This T cell receptor beta chain came from a study of T cells in Graves' hyperthyroidism and ophthalmopathy. Study details: Prior to any treatment, at the point of initial diagnosis, peripheral blood was collected.

The investigators amplified TCR beta CDR3 regions from RNA transcripts. Using the HTBI primer set, a first-round RT-PCR was run on the TCR CDR3. MiXCR, run by TCRdb on the multiplex PCR reads, gives a single entry per CDR3 protein. The sample contains some 490,000 distinct CDR3 sequences, about 16% of which appear only once. CDR3 length: 14 residues. Trimming removed 4 bases at V and 8 bases at J, with 14 bases between. Germline V lookup: CDR1 MNHEY, CDR2 SVGAGI. Diagnostic decisions used clinical symptoms, serum thyroxine and TRAb, thyroid ultrasound and orbital computed tomography. The sequencing sample was made of blood. V is TRBV6-5 and J is TRBJ1-4, with D uncertain. This sequence originates from a woman aged 30 to 39 with Graves' ophthalmopathy. The DNA for the CDR3 is TGTGCCAGCAGTTCCCCCCAGAGAAGCGAAAAACTGTTTTTT. This translates into CASSSPQRSEKLFF.